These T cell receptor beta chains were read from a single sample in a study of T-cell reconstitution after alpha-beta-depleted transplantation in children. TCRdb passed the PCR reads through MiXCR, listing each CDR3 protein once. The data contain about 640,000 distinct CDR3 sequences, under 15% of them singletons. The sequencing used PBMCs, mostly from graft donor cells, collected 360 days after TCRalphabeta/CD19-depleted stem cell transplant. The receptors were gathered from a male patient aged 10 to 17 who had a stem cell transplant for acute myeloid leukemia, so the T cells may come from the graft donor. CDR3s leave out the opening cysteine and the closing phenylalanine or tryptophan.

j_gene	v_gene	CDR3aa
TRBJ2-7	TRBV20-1	SARKGQGASYEQY
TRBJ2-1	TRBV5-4	ASSSPSIGLDNEQF
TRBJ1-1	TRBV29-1	SGWGQLETEAF
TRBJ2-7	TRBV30	AWRRTGATN
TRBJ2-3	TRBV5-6	ASSGGDHPTRADTQY
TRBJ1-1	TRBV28	ASSLNPGGTEAF
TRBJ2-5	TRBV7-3	ASSATGSSQETQY
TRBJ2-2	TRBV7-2	ASSLGQGAVGELF
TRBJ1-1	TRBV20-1	SARVRDTLNTEAF
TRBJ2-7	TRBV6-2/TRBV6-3	ASSYIVYEQY
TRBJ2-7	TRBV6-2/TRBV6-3	ASRKSPRDRSYEQY
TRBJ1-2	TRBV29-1	SGEDRAAGYGYT
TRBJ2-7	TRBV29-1	SVEAPKGIKEQY
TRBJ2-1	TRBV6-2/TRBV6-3	ASSRTSGYPSSYNEQF
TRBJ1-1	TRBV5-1	ASSLRTLNTEAF
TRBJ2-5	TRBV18	ASSPIGGVETQY
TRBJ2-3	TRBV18	ASSGFLADSTDTQY
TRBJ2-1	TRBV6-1	ASSAWTSANEQF
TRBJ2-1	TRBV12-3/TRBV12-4	ASSLLGPSSYNEQF
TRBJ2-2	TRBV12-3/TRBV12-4	ASSLGQGAPTGELF
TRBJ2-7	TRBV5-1	ASSSGTGTEQY
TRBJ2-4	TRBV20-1	SARTSGSAKNIQY
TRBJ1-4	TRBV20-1	SAKGADEKLF
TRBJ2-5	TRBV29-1	SVADGWAGGPQETQY
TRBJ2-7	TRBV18	ASSPLSGTSATYEQY
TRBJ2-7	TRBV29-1	SVDKRGGIYEQY
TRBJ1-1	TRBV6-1	ASSVGWDRNTEAF
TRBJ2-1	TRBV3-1	ASSQVVNNEQF
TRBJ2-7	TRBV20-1	SARRDTLQWEQY
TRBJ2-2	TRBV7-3	ASRQPNAGELF
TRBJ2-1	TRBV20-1	SAIRLAGVKNEQF
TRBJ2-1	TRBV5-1	ASRPPTGYNEQF
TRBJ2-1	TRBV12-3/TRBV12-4	ASRPGLAGPEQF
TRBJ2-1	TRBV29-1	SVAAAPHNEQF
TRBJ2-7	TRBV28	ASTSRLLMIYEQY
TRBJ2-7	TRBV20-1	SAVVFGLAGPTAYEQY
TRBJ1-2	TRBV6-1	ASRGDRGRLYGYT
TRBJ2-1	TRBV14	ASSQERGPSDEQF
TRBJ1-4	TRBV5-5	ASRRINEKLF
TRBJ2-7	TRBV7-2	ASSFSGLAAIYEQY
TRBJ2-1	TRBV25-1	ASRRPGGPNNEQF
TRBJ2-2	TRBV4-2	ASSQGVTSLWNTGELF
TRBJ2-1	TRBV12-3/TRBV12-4	ASSRLVPNEQF
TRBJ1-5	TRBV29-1	SVTQGIDSNQPQH
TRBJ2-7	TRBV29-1	SACKSSYEQY
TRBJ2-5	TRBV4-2	ASSQDAAEEVGTQY
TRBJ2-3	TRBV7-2	ASSPGLSTDTQY
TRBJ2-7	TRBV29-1	SVEGTSGGYDYEQY
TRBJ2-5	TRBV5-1	ASMGFSGSGETQY
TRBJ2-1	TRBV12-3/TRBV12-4	ASSLGPRDGQF
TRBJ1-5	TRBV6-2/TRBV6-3	ASTTRTEGNQPQH